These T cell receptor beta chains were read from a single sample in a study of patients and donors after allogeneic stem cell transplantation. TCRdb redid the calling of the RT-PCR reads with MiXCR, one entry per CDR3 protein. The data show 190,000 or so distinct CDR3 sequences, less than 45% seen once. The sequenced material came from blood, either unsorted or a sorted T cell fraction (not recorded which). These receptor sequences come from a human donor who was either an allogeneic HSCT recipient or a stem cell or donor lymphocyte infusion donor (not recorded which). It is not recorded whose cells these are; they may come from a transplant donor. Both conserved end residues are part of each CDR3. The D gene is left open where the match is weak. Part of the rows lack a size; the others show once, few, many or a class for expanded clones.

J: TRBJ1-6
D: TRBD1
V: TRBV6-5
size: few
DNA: TGTGCCAGCAGTTACTCGGGCGGACAGGGCCGCTCTCTTAGCTCCTATAATTCACCCCTCCACTTT
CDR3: CASSYSGGQGRSLSSYNSPLHF

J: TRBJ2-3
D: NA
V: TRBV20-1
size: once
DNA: TGCAGTGCCGCGGGCTTACGGGGGGCCGATACGCAGTATTTT
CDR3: CSAAGLRGADTQYF

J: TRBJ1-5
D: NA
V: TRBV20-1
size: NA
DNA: TGCAGTGCTACTCAACAGGGCAATCAGCCCCAGCATTTT
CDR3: CSATQQGNQPQHF

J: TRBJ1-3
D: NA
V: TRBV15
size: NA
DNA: TGTGCCACCAGCAGCCACCCAACAACCATCTCTGGAAACACCATATATTTT
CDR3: CATSSHPTTISGNTIYF

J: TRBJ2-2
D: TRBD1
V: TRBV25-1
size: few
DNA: TGTGCCAGCAGTGAAAGGACAGGGGGCAACGGGGAGCTGTTTTTT
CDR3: CASSERTGGNGELFF

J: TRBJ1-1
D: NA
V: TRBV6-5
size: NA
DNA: TGTGCCAGCAGTTTTTTTCGAAGGGGTGAAGCTTTCTTT
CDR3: CASSFFRRGEAFF

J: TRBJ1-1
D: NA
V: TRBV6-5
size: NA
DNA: TGTGCCAGCAGGGAGAGTCTTTCCTTGAACACTGAAGCTTTCTTT
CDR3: CASRESLSLNTEAFF

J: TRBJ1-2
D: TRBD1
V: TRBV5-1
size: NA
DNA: TGCGCCAGCAGCCGCGGGACAGGCCTCTATGGCTACACCTTC
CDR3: CASSRGTGLYGYTF

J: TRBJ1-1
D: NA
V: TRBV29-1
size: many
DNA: TGCAGCGTTGATGGGGGGCTGACTGAAGCTTTCTTT
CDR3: CSVDGGLTEAFF

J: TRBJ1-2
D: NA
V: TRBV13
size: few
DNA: TGTGCCAGCAGTTCGCGGGTCCACACGAACTCCTATGGCTACACCTTC
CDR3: CASSSRVHTNSYGYTF

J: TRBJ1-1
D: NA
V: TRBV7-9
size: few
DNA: TGTGCCAGCAGCTTATGGGCAGGTATGAACACTGAAGCTTTCTTT
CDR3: CASSLWAGMNTEAFF

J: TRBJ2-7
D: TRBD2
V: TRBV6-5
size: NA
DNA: TGTGCCAGCAGTTACCCAGCGGGAGTGGGCTCCTACGAGCAGTACTTC
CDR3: CASSYPAGVGSYEQYF

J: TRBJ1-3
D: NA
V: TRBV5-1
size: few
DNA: TGCGCCAGCAGCGCCTCACGGATACCTGGAAACACCATATATTTT
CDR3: CASSASRIPGNTIYF